A selection of T cell receptor beta chains follows, all from one sample in a study of blood T cell repertoires in COVID-19. Clones were sequenced by immunoSEQ multiplex PCR, and TCRdb holds only the in-frame ones, with some missing. There are about 94,000 clones in the sample; about four fifths occur only once, and around 17% lies in the top ten. Sequencing input: peripheral blood. All receptors come from a human donor in a cohort sampled during active COVID-19. The CDR3 runs from the conserved cysteine through the conserved F or W. The D gene is left open where the match is weak.

NA	TRBV2	TRBJ1-1	CASSMGRTEAFF
NA	TRBV18	TRBJ1-1	CASSAPTGFRMNTEAFF
NA	TRBV5-6	TRBJ2-7	CASSLRGLGSEQYF
NA	TRBV28	TRBJ2-6	CASSLEGGGANVLTF
TRBD1	TRBV30	TRBJ1-1	CAWRDRGGTEAFF
TRBD2	TRBV4-1	TRBJ2-1	CASSPYAGTSGPYNEQFF
NA	TRBV28	TRBJ2-2	CASTGNTGELFF
NA	TRBV6-2/TRBV6-3	TRBJ1-2	CASSHRGERYGYTF
NA	TRBV4-1	TRBJ1-6	CASSLQGGQSSPLHF
TRBD2	TRBV4-1	TRBJ2-1	CASSQEATSGHNEQFF
NA	TRBV12-5	TRBJ1-2	CASGLTGNYGYTF
TRBD1	TRBV11-2	TRBJ2-1	CASRLTQGADEQFF
TRBD1	TRBV18	TRBJ2-6	CASSPLGGDYGANVLTF
NA	TRBV11-2	TRBJ2-5	CASSLDSQYQETQYF
TRBD2	TRBV5-1	TRBJ2-3	CASSLALAGGRDTQYF
NA	TRBV30	TRBJ1-6	CAWSVRRGSERAARPPLHF
NA	TRBV5-6	TRBJ2-6	CASSLGQFGANVLTF
NA	TRBV6-5	TRBJ1-2	CASSYSGYQGGYTF
NA	TRBV2	TRBJ1-1	CASSYQMNTEAFF
TRBD1	TRBV30	TRBJ2-7	CAWSLDRGREQYF
NA	TRBV3-1/TRBV3-2	TRBJ1-2	CASSHLEGGYTF
NA	TRBV7-8	TRBJ2-7	CASSLAPGATNEQYF
NA	TRBV6-5	TRBJ2-5	CASSYSTGAQYF
NA	TRBV18	TRBJ2-7	CASSPATREQYF
NA	TRBV11-2	TRBJ2-7	CASSFGGLEQYF
NA	TRBV7-6	TRBJ1-6	CASSLRPRGQNSPLHF
NA	TRBV11-2	TRBJ2-7	CASSPFGGRSDEQYF
NA	TRBV15	TRBJ1-2	CATSHPGGHTYGYTF
NA	TRBV5-1	TRBJ2-7	CASSLAATASYEQYF
TRBD1	TRBV3-1/TRBV3-2	TRBJ2-7	CASSLTGTGNPSAYEQYF
TRBD1	TRBV10-3	TRBJ1-1	CAIRSSGQGETEAFF
NA	TRBV28	TRBJ1-5	CATLTQGGNQPQHF
NA	TRBV30	TRBJ1-2	CGAGRDYGYTF
NA	TRBV5-6	TRBJ2-5	CASSLDGSRRETQYF
TRBD1	TRBV4-1	TRBJ1-5	CASSQVVAGGVRYGQPQHF
NA	TRBV28	TRBJ2-7	CASSPSGLIGEQYF
NA	TRBV5-1	TRBJ2-5	CASSSGRGETQYF